What follows is one TCR beta chain and its context. Its antigen is undetermined. No DNA is shown, since the ends of the CDR3 on it are uncertain; the CDR3 is the one TCRdb lists. Unique molecular identifiers were used in preparing the TCRbeta library. TCRdb fed the PCR reads into MiXCR, producing one record per CDR3 protein. The repertoire holds a few hundred thousand distinct CDR3 sequences, with about a sixth as singletons. The data stem from a study of T-cell reconstitution after alpha-beta-depleted transplantation in children. Points from the study as a whole: Diversity and T-cell counts at one year after transplant derived mostly from new T cells.

Including both end residues, the CDR3 is 13 amino acids long. Germline V gives CDR1 SGHRS, CDR2 YFSETQ. This chain joins TRBV5-1 and TRBJ2-7; TRBD1, the D gene given by the table, was not confirmed from the DNA. The sequence derives from a boy under three years old who had a stem cell transplant for Wiskott-Aldrich syndrome, so the T cells may come from the graft donor. Sequencing used PBMCs, mostly from graft donor cells, obtained 360 days after TCRalphabeta/CD19-depleted stem cell transplant. The CDR3 reads CASSFGQGARMYF.